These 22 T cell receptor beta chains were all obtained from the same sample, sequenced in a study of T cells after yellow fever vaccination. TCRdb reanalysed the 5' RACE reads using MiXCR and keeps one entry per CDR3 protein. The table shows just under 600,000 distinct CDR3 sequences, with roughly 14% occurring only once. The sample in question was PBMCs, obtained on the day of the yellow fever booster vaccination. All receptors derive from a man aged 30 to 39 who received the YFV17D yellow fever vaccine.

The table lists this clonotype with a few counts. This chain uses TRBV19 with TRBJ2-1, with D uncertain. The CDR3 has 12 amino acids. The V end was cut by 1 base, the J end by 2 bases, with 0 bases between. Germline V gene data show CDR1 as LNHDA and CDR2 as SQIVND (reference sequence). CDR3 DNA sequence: TGTGCCAGTAGTATAGCCTACAATGAGCAGTTCTTC. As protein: CASSIAYNEQFF.

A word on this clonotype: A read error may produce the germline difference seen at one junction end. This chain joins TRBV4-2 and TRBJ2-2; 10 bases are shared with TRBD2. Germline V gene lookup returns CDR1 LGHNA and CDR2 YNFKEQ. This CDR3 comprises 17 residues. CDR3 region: CASSQGLAGVDTGEQFF. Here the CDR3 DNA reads TGTGCCAGCAGCCAAGGGCTAGCGGGAGTTGACACCGGGGAGCAGTTTTTT.

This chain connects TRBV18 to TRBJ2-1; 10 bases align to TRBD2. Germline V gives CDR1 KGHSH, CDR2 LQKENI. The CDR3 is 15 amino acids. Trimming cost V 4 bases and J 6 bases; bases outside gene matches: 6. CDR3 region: CASSQGTSAVNEQFF. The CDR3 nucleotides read TGTGCCAGCTCACAGGGGACTAGCGCGGTCAATGAGCAGTTCTTC.

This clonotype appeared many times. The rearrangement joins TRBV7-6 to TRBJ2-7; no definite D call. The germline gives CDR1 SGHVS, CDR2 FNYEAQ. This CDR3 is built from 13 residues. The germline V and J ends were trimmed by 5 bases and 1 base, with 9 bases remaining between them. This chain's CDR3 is CASSPDNSYEQYF. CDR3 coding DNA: TGTGCCAGCAGCCCCGACAATTCCTACGAGCAGTACTTC.

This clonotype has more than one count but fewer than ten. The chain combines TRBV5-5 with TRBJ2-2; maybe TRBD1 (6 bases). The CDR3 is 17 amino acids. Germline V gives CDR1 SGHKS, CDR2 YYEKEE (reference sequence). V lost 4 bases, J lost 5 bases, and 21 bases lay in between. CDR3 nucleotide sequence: TGTGCCAGCAGCCGGGGACCCACAGGGATGAAGACCGGGGAGCTGTTTTTT. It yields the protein CASSRGPTGMKTGELFF. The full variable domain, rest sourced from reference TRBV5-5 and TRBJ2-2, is DAGVTQSPTHLIKTRGQQVTLRCSPISGHKSVSWYQQVLGQGPQFIFQYYEKEERGRGNFPDRFSARQFPNYSSELNVNALLLGDSALYLCASSRGPTGMKTGELFFGEGSRLTVL.

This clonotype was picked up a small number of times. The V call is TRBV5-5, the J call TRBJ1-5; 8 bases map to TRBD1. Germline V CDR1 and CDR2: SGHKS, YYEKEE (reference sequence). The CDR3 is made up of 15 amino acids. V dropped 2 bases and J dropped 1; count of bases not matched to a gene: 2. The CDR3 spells CASSFGQGSNQPQHF. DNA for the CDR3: TGTGCCAGCAGCTTCGGACAGGGCAGCAATCAGCCCCAGCATTTT.

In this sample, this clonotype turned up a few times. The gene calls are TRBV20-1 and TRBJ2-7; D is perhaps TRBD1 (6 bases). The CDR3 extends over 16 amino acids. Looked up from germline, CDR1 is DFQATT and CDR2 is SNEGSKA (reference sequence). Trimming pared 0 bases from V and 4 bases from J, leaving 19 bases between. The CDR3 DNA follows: TGCAGTGCTAGAGATCAGGGGACACTTAGGGGTTACGAGCAGTACTTC. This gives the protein CSARDQGTLRGYEQYF.

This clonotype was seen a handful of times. The CDR3 is CASSLGWAQTSGTDTQYF. DNA of the CDR3: TGTGCCAGCAGCTTGGGGTGGGCCCAGACTAGCGGCACAGATACGCAGTATTTT. The gene calls are TRBV11-1 and TRBJ2-3; 8 nucleotides match TRBD2. The CDR3 consists of 18 residues. V lost 3 bases to trimming and J lost 1 base; unmatched junction nucleotides: 12. The germline CDR1 and CDR2 sequences are SGHAT and FQDESV (reference sequence).

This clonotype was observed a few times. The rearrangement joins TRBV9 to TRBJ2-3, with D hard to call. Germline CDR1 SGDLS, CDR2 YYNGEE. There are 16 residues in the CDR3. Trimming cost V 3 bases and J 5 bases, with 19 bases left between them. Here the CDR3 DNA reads TGTGCCAGCAGCGAAGGGCCCGACGGGCGTCAAGATACGCAGTATTTT. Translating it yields CASSEGPDGRQDTQYF.

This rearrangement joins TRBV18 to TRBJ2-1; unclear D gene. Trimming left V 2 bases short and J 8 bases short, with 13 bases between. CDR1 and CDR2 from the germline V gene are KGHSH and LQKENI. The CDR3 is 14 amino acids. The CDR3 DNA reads TGTGCCAGCTCACCAAGGGAAGTCGGAGATGAGCAGTTCTTC. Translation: CASSPREVGDEQFF.

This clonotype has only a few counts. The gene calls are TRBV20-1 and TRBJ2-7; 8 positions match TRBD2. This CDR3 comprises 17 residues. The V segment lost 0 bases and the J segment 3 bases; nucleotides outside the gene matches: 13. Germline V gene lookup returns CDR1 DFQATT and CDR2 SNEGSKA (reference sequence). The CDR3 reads CSARDIERGNPFYEQYF. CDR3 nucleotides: TGCAGTGCTAGAGATATAGAGCGGGGGAATCCTTTCTACGAGCAGTACTTC.

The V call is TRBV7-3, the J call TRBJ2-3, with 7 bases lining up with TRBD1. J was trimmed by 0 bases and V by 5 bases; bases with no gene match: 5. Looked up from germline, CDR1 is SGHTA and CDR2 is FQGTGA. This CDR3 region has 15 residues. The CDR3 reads CASSNRGQSTDTQYF. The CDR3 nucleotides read TGTGCCAGCAGCAACCGGGGACAGAGCACAGATACGCAGTATTTT.

In nucleotides, the CDR3 is TGCAGTGCCAGGCCCCCCGGGACGCTCACCGGGGAGCTGTTTTTT. Translation gives CSARPPGTLTGELFF. The chain is built from TRBV20-1 and TRBJ2-2; D could derive from TRBD1 or TRBD2 (5 bases each). This CDR3 has 15 residues. Between the trimmed V and J ends, which lost 6 bases and 4 bases, there was a span of 18 bases. CDR1 is DFQATT, CDR2 SNEGSKA, per germline (reference sequence).

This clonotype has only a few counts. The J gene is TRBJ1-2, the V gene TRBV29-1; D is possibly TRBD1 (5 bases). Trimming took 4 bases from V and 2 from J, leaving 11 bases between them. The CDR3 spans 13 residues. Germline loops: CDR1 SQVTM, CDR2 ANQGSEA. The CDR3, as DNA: TGCAGCGTTGGAACCGGGGCCAACTATGGCTACACCTTC. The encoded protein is CSVGTGANYGYTF.

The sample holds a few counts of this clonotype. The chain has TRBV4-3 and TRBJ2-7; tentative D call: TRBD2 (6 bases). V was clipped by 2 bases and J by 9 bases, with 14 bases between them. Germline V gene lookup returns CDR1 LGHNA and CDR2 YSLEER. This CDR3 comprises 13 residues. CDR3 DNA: TGCGCCAGCAGCCAATCGTCAAACGGGGGGCAGTACTTC. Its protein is CASSQSSNGGQYF.

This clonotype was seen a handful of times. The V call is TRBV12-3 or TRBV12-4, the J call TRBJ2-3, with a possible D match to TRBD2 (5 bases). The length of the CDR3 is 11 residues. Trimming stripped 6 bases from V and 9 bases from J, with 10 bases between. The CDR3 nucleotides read TGTGCCAGCAGGGAGGCCAGCACGCAGTATTTT. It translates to CASREASTQYF.

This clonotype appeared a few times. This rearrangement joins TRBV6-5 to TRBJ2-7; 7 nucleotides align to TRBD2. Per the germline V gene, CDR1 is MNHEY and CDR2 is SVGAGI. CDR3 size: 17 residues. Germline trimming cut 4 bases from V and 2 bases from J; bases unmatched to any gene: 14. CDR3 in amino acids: CASSSGPIGAGAYEQYF. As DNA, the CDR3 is TGTGCCAGCAGTTCCGGGCCAATAGGGGCGGGAGCCTACGAGCAGTACTTC.

The CDR3 sequence is CSARDIAGINEQFF. CDR3 sequence (DNA): TGCAGTGCTAGAGATATAGCGGGGATCAATGAGCAGTTCTTC. The chain combines TRBV20-1 with TRBJ2-1; 8 bases match TRBD2. Germline trimming cut 0 bases from V and 6 bases from J; bases unmatched to any gene: 4. In germline, CDR1 is DFQATT, CDR2 SNEGSKA (reference sequence). The CDR3 has 14 residues.

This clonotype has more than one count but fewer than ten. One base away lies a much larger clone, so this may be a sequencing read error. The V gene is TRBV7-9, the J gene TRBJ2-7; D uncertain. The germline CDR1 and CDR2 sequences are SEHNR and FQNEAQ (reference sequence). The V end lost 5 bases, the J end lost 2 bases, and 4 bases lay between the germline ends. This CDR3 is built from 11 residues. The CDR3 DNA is TGTGCCAGCAGCGACGCCTACGAGCAGTACTTC. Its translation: CASSDAYEQYF.

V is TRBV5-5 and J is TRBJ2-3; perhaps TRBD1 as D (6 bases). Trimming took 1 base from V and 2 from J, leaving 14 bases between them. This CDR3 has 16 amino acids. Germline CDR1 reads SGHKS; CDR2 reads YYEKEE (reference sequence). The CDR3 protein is CASSLSGDRFTDTQYF. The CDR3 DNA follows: TGTGCCAGCAGCTTGTCCGGAGACAGGTTCACAGATACGCAGTATTTT. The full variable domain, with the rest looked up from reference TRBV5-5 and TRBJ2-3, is DAGVTQSPTHLIKTRGQQVTLRCSPISGHKSVSWYQQVLGQGPQFIFQYYEKEERGRGNFPDRFSARQFPNYSSELNVNALLLGDSALYLCASSLSGDRFTDTQYFGPGTRLTVL.

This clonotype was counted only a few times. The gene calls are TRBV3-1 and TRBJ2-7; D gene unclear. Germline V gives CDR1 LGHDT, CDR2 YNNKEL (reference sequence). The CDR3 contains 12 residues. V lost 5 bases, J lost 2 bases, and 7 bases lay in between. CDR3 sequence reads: CASSVTPYEQYF. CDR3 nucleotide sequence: TGTGCCAGCAGCGTCACCCCCTACGAGCAGTACTTC.

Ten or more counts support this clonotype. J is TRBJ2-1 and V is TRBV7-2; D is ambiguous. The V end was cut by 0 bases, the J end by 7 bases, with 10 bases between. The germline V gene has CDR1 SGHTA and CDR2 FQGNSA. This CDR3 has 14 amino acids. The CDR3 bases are TGTGCCAGCAGCTTAGCCCGGACGGTGAATGAGCAGTTCTTC. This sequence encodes CASSLARTVNEQFF.